The rows below give T cell receptor beta chains drawn from one sample of a study of blood T cell repertoires in COVID-19. The protocol was immunoSEQ multiplex PCR, while the TCRdb copy is restricted to in-frame clones and leaves out a portion. The sample includes about 69,000 clones, approximately 84% of them seen just once. The sequencing sample was made of peripheral blood. The source of these receptors is a man aged 35-49 years with COVID-19, enrolled during active disease. CDR3s include the opening cysteine and the closing phenylalanine or tryptophan. Each record gives: J gene, V gene, D gene, clone size, CDR3 protein, CDR3 DNA. The D gene is left open where the match is weak. Clone size appears in some rows only: once, few, many, or a class for an expanded clone.

j_gene: TRBJ1-2
v_gene: TRBV11-3
d_gene: NA
abundance: NA
CDR3aa: CASSLGGRVKLRYGYTF
CDR3nt: TGTGCCAGCAGCTTAGGCGGCAGGGTGAAGTTGAGGTATGGCTACACCTTC

j_gene: TRBJ1-1
v_gene: TRBV6-5
d_gene: NA
abundance: NA
CDR3aa: CASSYSPGVNTEAFF
CDR3nt: TGTGCCAGCAGTTACTCCCCAGGGGTGAACACTGAAGCTTTCTTT

j_gene: TRBJ1-2
v_gene: TRBV7-8
d_gene: NA
abundance: NA
CDR3aa: CASSSTPTNRDAPYGYTF
CDR3nt: TGTGCCAGCAGCTCTACTCCCACCAACAGGGACGCCCCATATGGCTACACCTTC

j_gene: TRBJ2-7
v_gene: TRBV7-2
d_gene: NA
abundance: once
CDR3aa: CASSSPPLLHEQYF
CDR3nt: TGTGCCAGCAGCTCTCCCCCCCTCCTCCACGAGCAGTACTTC

j_gene: TRBJ2-2
v_gene: TRBV6-6
d_gene: NA
abundance: NA
CDR3aa: CASSPLSGELFF
CDR3nt: TGTGCCAGCAGTCCCCTGAGCGGGGAGCTGTTTTTT

j_gene: TRBJ2-7
v_gene: TRBV19
d_gene: TRBD1
abundance: NA
CDR3aa: CASSSTGRFGYEQYF
CDR3nt: TGTGCCAGTAGTTCGACAGGGCGCTTTGGCTACGAGCAGTACTTC

j_gene: TRBJ2-2
v_gene: TRBV19
d_gene: TRBD2
abundance: NA
CDR3aa: CASSIRVAGGATGELFF
CDR3nt: TGTGCCAGTAGTATTAGGGTAGCGGGGGGCGCCACCGGGGAGCTGTTTTTT

j_gene: TRBJ2-7
v_gene: TRBV2
d_gene: TRBD1
abundance: NA
CDR3aa: CASRPGTGSAYEQYF
CDR3nt: TGTGCCAGCAGACCCGGGACAGGGTCCGCCTACGAGCAGTACTTC

j_gene: TRBJ2-3
v_gene: TRBV7-2
d_gene: NA
abundance: once
CDR3aa: CASSRQPGSADTQYF
CDR3nt: TGTGCCAGCAGCCGCCAACCCGGAAGCGCAGATACGCAGTATTTT

j_gene: TRBJ2-6
v_gene: TRBV5-4
d_gene: NA
abundance: NA
CDR3aa: CASSSGVSSGANVLTF
CDR3nt: TGTGCCAGCAGCTCGGGAGTTAGCTCTGGGGCCAACGTCCTGACTTTC

j_gene: TRBJ1-4
v_gene: TRBV7-6
d_gene: TRBD1
abundance: NA
CDR3aa: CASSRGTGYNEKLFF
CDR3nt: TGTGCCAGCAGCCGGGGGACAGGGTATAATGAAAAACTGTTTTTT

j_gene: TRBJ1-1
v_gene: TRBV29-1
d_gene: NA
abundance: NA
CDR3aa: CSILLYTEAFF
CDR3nt: TGCTCTATATTATTGTACACTGAAGCTTTCTTT

j_gene: TRBJ1-6
v_gene: TRBV11-2
d_gene: TRBD1
abundance: NA
CDR3aa: CASSPQGVTLSPLHF
CDR3nt: TGTGCCAGCAGCCCCCAGGGGGTCACCCTTTCACCCCTCCACTTT